These 25 T cell receptor beta chains came from one sample sequenced in a study of T cells in women clearing cervical HPV infection. Repertoires were generated with immunoSEQ multiplex PCR, while TCRdb's copy carries only in-frame clones and drops some. The listing records 46,000 or so clones. The material sequenced was blood buffy coat. The receptors shown here come from a woman between 18 and 70 years old with a cervical HPV16 infection that either progressed to CIN3+ or cleared (not recorded which).

The covered CDR3 bases are TGTGCCAGTACCATGACAGGAGGTAACTATGGC. Amino acid sequence: CASTMTGGNYG. The CDR3 as a whole reads CASTMTGGNYGYTF. The genes are TRBV19 and TRBJ1-2; possible D gene TRBD1, 6 bases. The read falls 3 residues short of the CDR3 end, and the missing part is taken from the germline J gene. CDR3 length equals 14 residues. V lost 7 bases and J lost 1, with 13 bases in between. The germline CDR1 and CDR2 sequences are LNHDA and SQIVND (reference sequence).

As to this clone: With the read ending 3 residues before the CDR3 end, the germline J gene is used to fill in that end. The J gene is TRBJ2-5, the V gene TRBV7-3; D possibly corresponds to TRBD1 (6 bases). The CDR3 length is 13 residues. Germline-derived CDR1 and CDR2 are SGHTA and FQGTGA. The sequenced part of the CDR3 DNA is TGTGCCAGCAGCTCACAGGGTCAGGATACC. Protein: CASSSQGQDT. The CDR3 reads in full as CASSSQGQDTQYF.

About this clone: The DNA ends 3 residues before the CDR3 does, and the rest of the CDR3 is filled in from the germline J gene. The chain carries TRBV5-1 and TRBJ1-1; TRBD1 aligns across 7 bases. Germline values: CDR1 SGHRS, CDR2 YFSETQ. The CDR3 is made up of 11 amino acids. The sequenced CDR3 bases are TGCGCCAGCAGCCAGGGGGTGGAA. It yields the protein CASSQGVE. The entire CDR3 sequence reads CASSQGVEAFF.

With respect to this clone: The CDR3 end lies 3 residues beyond the end of the read and is filled in from the germline J gene. This chain joins TRBV18 and TRBJ1-5; 7 positions match TRBD1. The CDR3 totals 13 residues. Germline V lookup: CDR1 KGHSH, CDR2 LQKENI. Trimming removed 3 bases from V and 5 bases from J; junction bases left unmatched: 1. CDR3 DNA, as far as it was read: TGTGCCAGCTCACCCGACAGGGATCAGCCC. Its protein is CASSPDRDQP. The whole CDR3 is CASSPDRDQPQHF.

Turning to this clone: Read sequence stops 3 residues before the CDR3 end, and the germline J gene provides the missing end. The rearrangement joins TRBV30 to TRBJ1-1; no clear D gene. V lost 3 bases and J 1 base, leaving 9 bases between the germline ends. This CDR3 comprises 13 residues. Germline-derived CDR1 and CDR2 are GTSNPN and SVGIG (reference sequence). The CDR3 sequence: CAWRSDRNTEAFF. CDR3 DNA, as far as it was read: TGTGCCTGGAGAAGCGACCGGAACACTGAA.

In regard to this clone: The CDR3 end is not reached by the read, which stops 3 residues before it; the germline J gene fills it in. This chain uses TRBV4-1 with TRBJ1-4, with D maybe TRBD1 (5 bases). CDR1 and CDR2 (germline): MGHRA, YSYEKL. The CDR3 length is 16 residues. V was clipped by 3 bases and J by 7 bases, with 18 bases between them. CDR3 bases read: TGCGCCAGCAGCCATATCCTACGGGGGAGGGGTGAAAAA. It codes for CASSHILRGRGEK. The whole CDR3 sequence reads CASSHILRGRGEKLFF.

CDR3 DNA (partial): TGCAGTGCGTGGACAGGGATTGGAACCCTGTTTTATAATTCACCC. Translation gives CSAWTGIGTLFYNSP. The full CDR3 is CSAWTGIGTLFYNSPLHF. The V and J genes are TRBV20-1 and TRBJ1-6; 8 bases are shared with TRBD1. The read ends 3 residues before the CDR3 terminus; that terminus is restored from the germline J gene. The germline V gene has CDR1 DFQATT and CDR2 SNEGSKA (reference sequence). The CDR3 runs 18 residues. Trimming cost V 6 bases and J 4 bases; bases outside gene matches: 17.

With regard to this clone: The CDR3 end is not reached by the read, which stops 3 residues before it; the germline J gene fills it in. The chain employs TRBV11-2 and TRBJ1-5, with TRBD1 as a possible D gene (5 bases). The CDR3 is 12 residues long. Germline V gene sequence: CDR1 SGHAT, CDR2 FQNNGV. Trimming left V 5 bases short and J 6 bases short, with 8 bases between. The sequenced CDR3 bases are TGTGCCAGCAGCGCCGACAGTCAGCCC. As protein: CASSADSQP. The CDR3, in full, reads CASSADSQPQHF.

With regard to this clone: The CDR3 end falls 3 residues outside the read, so it is completed with the germline J gene. The J gene is TRBJ1-2, the V gene TRBV29-1; unclear D gene. This CDR3 contains 12 residues. The germline V gene has CDR1 SQVTM and CDR2 ANQGSEA. The covered CDR3 bases are TGCAGCGTTTCAGAGAACAGTGCCGGC. Translation gives CSVSENSAG. The full CDR3 sequence reads CSVSENSAGYTF.

As to this clone: The read falls 3 residues short of the CDR3 end, and the missing part is taken from the germline J gene. The chain joins TRBV20-1 to TRBJ1-1; D is perhaps TRBD1 (5 bases). CDR1 and CDR2 from the germline V gene are DFQATT and SNEGSKA (reference sequence). Trimming cost V 3 bases and J 4 bases, with 12 bases left between them. The CDR3 length is 13 residues. CDR3 residues: CSARAGPRTEAFF. The sequenced CDR3 bases are TGCAGTGCTAGGGCAGGGCCTCGCACTGAA.

Comments on this clone: Sequencing ends 3 residues short of the CDR3 end; the germline J gene provides the rest. This chain joins TRBV30 and TRBJ2-6, with D possibly TRBD1 on 8 matching bases. CDR3 length: 15 residues. Trimming shortened V by 5 bases and J by 1 base, and 12 bases separated the two germline ends. Germline V lookup: CDR1 GTSNPN, CDR2 SVGIG (reference sequence). The CDR3 bases that were read are TGTGCCTGGGACAGGGGAGGGTCTGGGGCCAACGTC. Residues: CAWDRGGSGANV. The entire CDR3 reads CAWDRGGSGANVLTF.

With regard to this clone: The read gets to within 3 residues of the CDR3 end, and the germline J gene fills in the rest. The chain has TRBV6-2 or TRBV6-3 and TRBJ2-7; no clear D. V dropped 6 bases and J dropped 3 bases, with 6 bases sitting between them. CDR3 size: 11 residues. Germline V gene lookup returns CDR1 MNHEY and CDR2 SVGEGT. Incomplete CDR3 DNA: TGTGCCAGCAGCTTCCGCTACGAG. It translates to CASSFRYE. The CDR3 reads in full as CASSFRYEQYF.

As regards this clone: The read ends 3 residues before the CDR3 terminus; that terminus is restored from the germline J gene. The rearrangement links TRBV14 to TRBJ2-3; D is unresolved. Deletions cut 1 base from V and 6 bases from J, with 2 bases between. The CDR3 length is 11 residues. CDR1 SGHDN and CDR2 FVKESK come from the germline V gene. Partial CDR3 DNA: TGTGCCAGCAGCCAAGCTGATACG. It encodes CASSQADT. The full CDR3 protein reads CASSQADTQYF.

Note on this clone: Read sequence stops 3 residues before the CDR3 end, and the germline J gene provides the missing end. The rearrangement joins TRBV13 to TRBJ2-3; 7 bases map to TRBD1. The CDR3 loop spans 15 amino acids. With 5 bases clipped from V and 4 bases from J, the junction kept 9 bases outside the gene matches. Germline V gene data show CDR1 as PRHDT and CDR2 as FYEKMQ (reference sequence). The CDR3 is CASSPRDSTADTQYF. CDR3 DNA, as far as it was read: TGTGCCAGCAGCCCCCGGGACAGCACGGCAGATACG.

Comment on this clone: The read is 3 residues too short to cover the CDR3 end, so that end is filled in from the germline J gene. The J gene is TRBJ2-1, the V gene TRBV19, with TRBD2 matching 12 bases. The junction had 3 bases not matched to a gene; V was cut back by 5 bases and J by 7 bases. Germline assignment: CDR1 LNHDA and CDR2 SQIVND (reference sequence). The CDR3 covers 14 residues. CDR3 sequence reads: CASSQGLAGNEQFF. The CDR3 DNA, read in part, is TGTGCCAGTAGTCAGGGACTAGCGGGTAATGAG.

Remarks on this clone: The CDR3 is cut off 3 residues early in the read; its end comes from the germline J gene. The chain recombines TRBV20-1 with TRBJ2-3; 8 bases map to TRBD2. The CDR3 has 13 amino acids. The germline gives CDR1 DFQATT, CDR2 SNEGSKA (reference sequence). J lost 6 bases, V lost 5 bases, and 7 bases had no gene match. CDR3 DNA, as far as it was read: TGCAGTGCTCCCGGGACTAGTAGGGATACG. This encodes CSAPGTSRDT. In full, the CDR3 is CSAPGTSRDTQYF.

The CDR3 sequence is CASSSLAGEFEQYF. CDR3 DNA, as far as it was read: TGTGCCAGCAGCTCCCTAGCGGGAGAATTCGAG. The chain uses TRBV11-3 and TRBJ2-7; 10 bases agree with TRBD2. The sequenced fragment ends 3 residues before the CDR3 boundary, so the rest is inferred from the germline J gene. With V trimmed by 4 bases and J by 6 bases, 6 bases remained unmatched. From germline, CDR1 is SGHNT and CDR2 YENEEA. The CDR3 is 14 residues long.

On this clone: The CDR3 end falls 3 residues outside the read, so it is completed with the germline J gene. The rearrangement uses TRBV6-1 and TRBJ2-3, with D uncertain. Germline V gene data show CDR1 as MNHNS and CDR2 as SASEGT. This CDR3 is built from 16 residues. V lost 0 bases and J lost 2, with 12 bases in between. Here the CDR3 reads CASSEAGRSYTDTQYF. The CDR3 DNA, read in part, is TGTGCCAGCAGTGAAGCGGGCAGGAGCTACACAGATACG.

As concerns this clone: The read ends 3 residues early relative to the CDR3; the germline J gene fills the gap. V is TRBV20-1 and J is TRBJ2-1, with 10 bases that match TRBD2. The CDR3 is 14 residues long. V lost 3 bases and J lost 7; bases outside the gene matches: 6. In germline, CDR1 is DFQATT, CDR2 SNEGSKA (reference sequence). CDR3 bases read: TGCAGTGCTAGGCGTAGCGGGGGGTCGAATGAG. This sequence encodes CSARRSGGSNE. The full CDR3 is CSARRSGGSNEQFF.

Notes on this clone: The read halts 3 residues ahead of the CDR3 end, with the missing end drawn from the germline J gene. The chain is built from TRBV7-9 and TRBJ1-1, with D possibly TRBD1 on 6 matching bases. V lost 6 bases and J lost 3, with 17 bases in between. CDR3 length: 15 amino acids. CDR1 SEHNR and CDR2 FQNEAQ come from the germline V gene (reference sequence). The CDR3 here is CASRHINREDTEAFF. CDR3 DNA (partial): TGTGCCAGCAGACACATCAACAGGGAGGACACTGAA.

Worth noting for this clone: With the read ending 3 residues before the CDR3 end, the germline J gene is used to fill in that end. V usage is TRBV18 and J usage is TRBJ2-1; D perhaps matches TRBD2 (5 bases). Germline CDR1 reads KGHSH; CDR2 reads LQKENI. The CDR3 sequence is 12 residues long. Trimming left V 6 bases short and J 8 bases short, with 11 bases between. CDR3 residues: CASSPGVHEQFF. The covered CDR3 bases are TGTGCCAGCTCGCCCGGGGTCCATGAG.

Comments on this clone: The CDR3 extends 3 residues past the end of the read, so its final part is completed from the germline J gene. The chain joins TRBV20-1 to TRBJ2-7; 8 nucleotides match TRBD1. CDR3 length: 12 amino acids. Germline CDR1 DFQATT, CDR2 SNEGSKA (reference sequence). With 2 bases clipped from V and 5 bases from J, the junction kept 2 bases outside the gene matches. CDR3 residues: CSARSQGDEQYF. The CDR3 DNA, read in part, is TGCAGTGCTAGATCACAGGGGGACGAG.

Of note for this clone: The missing CDR3 end, 3 residues past where the read stops, is filled in from the germline J gene. The rearrangement uses TRBV19 and TRBJ2-3; TRBD1 is a possible D gene (6 bases). The V gene's germline CDR1 is LNHDA and CDR2 SQIVND (reference sequence). This CDR3 contains 13 residues. The sequenced part of the CDR3 DNA is TGTGCCAGTATAAGCGTTGTCGGACAGCCG. Its translation: CASISVVGQP. The whole CDR3 region reads CASISVVGQPQYF.

Concerning this clone itself: The DNA ends 3 residues before the CDR3 does, and the rest of the CDR3 is filled in from the germline J gene. The chain combines TRBV20-1 with TRBJ2-5; maybe TRBD2 (5 bases). There are 16 residues in the CDR3. Looked up from germline, CDR1 is DFQATT and CDR2 is SNEGSKA (reference sequence). V lost 2 bases and J 3 bases, leaving 19 bases between the germline ends. The CDR3 spells CSARSRLPSSEETQYF. The DNA read from the CDR3 is TGCAGTGCTAGATCGCGACTGCCTAGCTCTGAAGAGACC.

Points on this clone: The CDR3 end falls 3 residues outside the read, so it is completed with the germline J gene. The genes are TRBV19 and TRBJ2-4; 7 bases map to TRBD1. Germline V lookup: CDR1 LNHDA, CDR2 SQIVND (reference sequence). CDR3 length: 15 amino acids. The CDR3 here is CASSMRQGAGGGQYF. CDR3 bases read: TGTGCCAGTAGTATGAGACAGGGAGCCGGTGGTGGT.